This entry lists 14 T cell receptor beta chains sequenced from one sample in a study of shared clonotypes between healthy human individuals (dated by TCRdb to 2018 to 2021). The method behind the library was the immunoSEQ multiplex PCR assay. The clones in this table, taken by TCRdb from immuneACCESS, are in-frame only. Not every clone is retained; where verified, under half of the shortfall comes from an unresolved V gene, and the cause of the rest is unknown. Present in this sample are some 630,000 clones, about 78% of which were seen just once. The ten top clones hold 1.8% of the sample. Sequences were obtained from memory CD4+ T cells sorted from blood. The sample's cell subset or site, from its label and the paper: CD45RA-negative fraction. Every receptor here comes from a young woman in good health.

J is TRBJ1-2 and V is TRBV21-1. TRBV21-1 is reported as a pseudogene. CDR3 length equals 14 residues. The CDR3 nucleotides read TGTGCCAGCAGCAATAGCATTAGGTGTGGAGGCTACACCTTC. Translation: CASSNSIRCGGYTF.

This clone has just one count. The chain has TRBV7-3 and TRBJ2-5; D not resolved. V was shortened by 2 bases and J by 2 bases, with 6 bases between the two germline ends. Per the germline V gene, CDR1 is SGHTA and CDR2 is FQGTGA. This CDR3 is built from 13 residues. The CDR3 coding sequence is TGTGCCAGCAGCTTATCGACTCAAGAGACCCAGTACTTC. Protein sequence: CASSLSTQETQYF.

The chain employs TRBV5-4 and TRBJ2-5; D is unclear. CDR3 length: 14 residues. V lost 4 bases and J lost 3, with 13 bases in between. CDR1 SGHNT and CDR2 YYREEE come from the germline V gene (reference sequence). The chain's CDR3 is CASSPQGFEETQYF. The CDR3 DNA sequence: TGTGCCAGCAGCCCGCAAGGATTCGAAGAGACCCAGTACTTC. Full variable domain (missing parts from reference TRBV5-4 and TRBJ2-5): ETGVTQSPTHLIKTRGQQVTLRCSSQSGHNTVSWYQQALGQGPQFIFQYYREEENGRGNFPPRFSGLQFPNYSSELNVNALELDDSALYLCASSPQGFEETQYFGPGTRLLVL.

CDR3 nucleotide sequence: TGTGCCAGCACCTCGACAGAGTATGAAAAACTGTTTTTT. Encoded protein: CASTSTEYEKLFF. The J gene is TRBJ1-4, the V gene TRBV28, with D possibly TRBD1 on 5 matching bases. The V end was cut by 7 bases, the J end by 6 bases, with 12 bases between. The CDR3 sequence is 13 residues long. CDR1 MDHEN and CDR2 SYDVKM come from the germline V gene.

The chain is built from TRBV28 and TRBJ2-7, with D unresolved. This CDR3 contains 14 residues. V was pared by 3 bases and J by 8 bases, with 17 bases between. Germline CDR1 is MDHEN and CDR2 is SYDVKM. As DNA, the CDR3 is TGTGCCAGCAGTTTTCCTCCCTCGCCGGCCCAGCAGTACTTC. It translates to CASSFPPSPAQQYF.

This chain uses TRBV12-2 with TRBJ2-7; the D segment call TRBD2 is taken from the table without a DNA check. TRBV12-2 is a recognized pseudogene. The CDR3 runs to 18 residues. Here the CDR3 DNA reads TGTGCAAGTCGCTTAGCGTATTGGGTACTAGCGATTTCCTACGAGCAGTACTTC. It encodes CASRLAYWVLAISYEQYF.

In the case of this clone: One junction end disagrees with the germline gene, perhaps due to a read error. The V gene is TRBV4-1, the J gene TRBJ1-2, with a possible D match to TRBD1 (5 bases). Germline V gene data show CDR1 as MGHRA and CDR2 as YSYEKL. The CDR3 runs 17 residues. The CDR3 loop is CASSQEVVRRGFAGHTF. The CDR3 DNA sequence: TGCGCCAGCAGCCAAGAGGTCGTAAGACGGGGGTTCGCTGGCCACACCTTC.

This chain connects TRBV11-3 to TRBJ2-7, with D maybe TRBD2 (5 bases). The CDR3 has 16 amino acids. The germline CDR1 and CDR2 sequences are SGHNT and YENEEA. Trimming cost V 1 base and J 0 bases, with 13 bases left between them. The CDR3 coding sequence is TGTGCCAGCAGCTTAGGGCCCGGCGGGTCCTCCTACGAGCAGTACTTC. Translated: CASSLGPGGSSYEQYF.

CDR3 amino acids: CASRDPSVEQFF. CDR3 DNA: TGCGCCAGCAGGGATCCGAGCGTTGAGCAGTTCTTC. This sequence joins TRBV5-1 and TRBJ2-1; D gene uncertain. The CDR3 loop spans 12 amino acids. Germline CDR1 and CDR2: SGHRS and YFSETQ. The V gene lost 5 bases and the J gene lost 9 bases, with 12 bases spanning the gap.

This sequence joins TRBV28 and TRBJ1-5, with 7 bases aligning to TRBD1. Germline values: CDR1 MDHEN, CDR2 SYDVKM. V was pared by 5 bases and J by 3 bases, with 7 bases of the junction left unmatched. The CDR3 spans 15 residues. CDR3: CASSPQGQLNQPQHF. CDR3 nucleotide sequence: TGTGCCAGCAGTCCTCAGGGACAGCTCAATCAGCCCCAGCATTTT.

The rearrangement uses TRBV11-2 and TRBJ1-2, with unresolved D. Germline-derived CDR1 and CDR2 are SGHAT and FQNNGV. With 5 bases removed from V and 8 bases from J, the gap between germline ends came to 9 bases. The CDR3 runs to 11 residues. CDR3 sequence (DNA): TGTGCCAGCAGCCCCAGATCCGGCTACACCTTC. Its protein product is CASSPRSGYTF.

The rearrangement uses TRBV2 and TRBJ2-1, with TRBD2 matching 8 bases. The trim removed 7 bases at V and 5 bases at J, leaving 7 bases unmatched. CDR3 size: 14 residues. Germline V lookup: CDR1 SNHLY, CDR2 FYNNEI. The DNA for the CDR3 is TGTGCCAGCAAGCGTAGCGGGATTAACAATGAGCAGTTCTTC. It encodes CASKRSGINNEQFF.

The J gene is TRBJ2-7, the V gene TRBV7-6; 8 bases are a match to TRBD2. The CDR3 spans 15 residues. The germline V gene has CDR1 SGHVS and CDR2 FNYEAQ. V shed 5 bases, J shed 5 bases, and the junction held 11 bases outside the gene matches. The chain's CDR3 is CASSLVTSGSDEQYF. The CDR3 bases are TGTGCCAGCAGCCTCGTTACTAGCGGATCAGACGAGCAGTACTTC.

This clone appeared a single time. This chain uses TRBV11-2 with TRBJ1-1, with TRBD1 matching 7 bases. The CDR3 is 16 amino acids. Trimming removed 6 bases from V and 1 base from J; junction bases left unmatched: 11. Per the germline V gene, CDR1 is SGHAT and CDR2 is FQNNGV. CDR3 residues: CASRDPGQSENTEAFF. DNA of the CDR3: TGTGCCAGCAGAGACCCGGGACAGTCAGAGAACACTGAAGCTTTCTTT.